The text below deals with one T cell receptor (beta chain). The antigen is unknown. The data were taken from a study of spatial heterogeneity in lung cancer. Study details: The count of detected beta-chain sequences consistently exceeded that of alpha-chain sequences. Raw-read counts averaged over ten per unique TCR and UMI combination. Study-wide results and caveats: Follow-up blood showed ubiquitous expanded tumor TCRs less than blood at resection did.

The CDR3 length is 14 residues. Per germline, CDR1 SGDLS and CDR2 YYNGEE. The V and J ends lost 0 bases and 0 bases respectively, with 6 bases between them. TCRdb redid the calling of the 5' RACE reads with MiXCR, one entry per CDR3 protein. The data hold about 85,000 distinct CDR3 sequences, with approximately 20% observed a single time. As for time point: sample taken at primary tumor resection. The authors sequenced whole RNA from tumor, nontumor lung or frozen PBMC without sorting. There were roughly 78 donors, all of them untreated patients with early-stage non-small cell lung cancer. The V call is TRBV9, the J call TRBJ2-5, with D perhaps given as TRBD1 or TRBD2 (5 bases each). This TCR was recovered from a male donor with early-stage non-small cell lung cancer. The sequences come from PBMCs, collected at surgery. CDR3 in amino acids: CASSVGGYQETQYF. The CDR3 nucleotides read TGTGCCAGCAGCGTAGGGGGGTACCAAGAGACCCAGTACTTC. Combining the CDR3 with reference TRBV9 and TRBJ2-5 gives the whole variable domain DSGVTQTPKHLITATGQRVTLRCSPRSGDLSVYWYQQSLDQGLQFLIQYYNGEERAKGNILERFSAQQFPDLHSELNLSSLELGDSALYFCASSVGGYQETQYFGPGTRLLVL.